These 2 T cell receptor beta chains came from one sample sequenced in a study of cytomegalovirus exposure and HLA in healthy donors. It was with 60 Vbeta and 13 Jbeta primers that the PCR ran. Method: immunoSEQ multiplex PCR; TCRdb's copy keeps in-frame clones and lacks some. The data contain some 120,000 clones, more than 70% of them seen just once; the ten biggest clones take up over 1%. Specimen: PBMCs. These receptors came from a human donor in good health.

The CDR3 region has the DNA TGTGCCAGCAGCGAATCGGGGGGTGGCACTGAAGCTTTCTTT. Amino acids: CASSESGGGTEAFF. This rearrangement joins TRBV9 to TRBJ1-1, with TRBD1 as a possible D gene (5 bases). CDR1 and CDR2 (germline): SGDLS, YYNGEE. V was shortened by 3 bases and J by 4 bases, with 13 bases between the two germline ends. The CDR3 spans 14 residues.

DNA of the CDR3: TGTGCCAGCTCCCGCGGGGTAGGGACTAGTAACACTGAGCAGTTCTTC. It encodes CASSRGVGTSNTEQFF. The genes are TRBV18 and TRBJ2-1; 8 bases fit TRBD2. The CDR3 runs 16 residues. Germline V gene data show CDR1 as KGHSH and CDR2 as LQKENI. Unmatched junction bases numbered 16, after V lost 6 bases and J lost 9 bases.